The 2 T cell receptor beta chains below were found in one sample sequenced in a study of blood T cell repertoires in COVID-19 (dated by TCRdb to 2018 to 2020). Libraries were built with the immunoSEQ multiplex PCR assay. TCRdb mirrors the immuneACCESS table, restricted to in-frame sequences. Some clones are absent from its copies; in checked studies, under half trace to an unresolved V gene, and the reason for the others is unknown. In all, the sample holds tens of thousands of clones, and roughly 90% of those were seen once. 1.5% of the sample lies in the top ten. The specimen was peripheral blood. The receptors were gathered from a man aged 50 or older with acute or convalescent COVID-19.

The chain couples TRBV15 to TRBJ2-6; 9 nucleotides agree with TRBD2. V was pared by 3 bases and J by 0 bases, with 6 bases of the junction left unmatched. This CDR3 has 18 residues. The V gene's germline CDR1 is LNHNV and CDR2 YYDKDF (reference sequence). The CDR3 loop reads CATSRRGGLVSGANVLTF. The CDR3, as DNA: TGTGCCACCAGCAGGCGGGGGGGCCTCGTCTCTGGGGCCAACGTCCTGACTTTC.

This clone occurred a few times. The chain employs TRBV7-3 and TRBJ1-1; D remains ambiguous. The CDR3 sequence is 13 residues long. Between the trimmed V and J ends, which lost 3 bases and 6 bases, there was a span of 11 bases. CDR1 SGHTA and CDR2 FQGTGA come from the germline V gene. The DNA for the CDR3 is TGTGCCAGCAGCTTCCAGAAGGACTCTGAAGCTTTCTTT. Its translation is CASSFQKDSEAFF.